This entry is about one TCR beta chain. As yet, its antigen is unknown. These data originate in a study of cytomegalovirus exposure and HLA in healthy donors. Study-level information: The approximately 710 first-cohort repertoires and the 120 or so validation repertoires shared the same platform, a later analysis reported.

Notes on the study in general: The study recorded over 150 TCR beta chains that were cytomegalovirus-associated. High specificity and sensitivity for cytomegalovirus status were reported for the classifier.

This table comes from immunoSEQ multiplex PCR, and its TCRdb copy is limited to in-frame clones, with some not included. The data contain about 220,000 clones, 80% to 90% of them seen just once; the ten biggest clones take up roughly 3%. Germline CDR1 and CDR2: WSHSY and SAAADI. The CDR3 is 14 amino acids. V was clipped by 0 bases and J by 8 bases, with 13 bases between them. The donors formed part of the roughly 120-subject validation cohort, distinct from the approximately 630-subject first cohort. The source is a woman aged 18-29 years in good health and CMV-seronegative. The chain is built from TRBV10-2 and TRBJ1-2; TRBD1 is a possible D gene (5 bases). The sample consisted of PBMCs. The DNA for the CDR3 is TGCGCCAGCAGTGAGTCGGCTGTAGGGGAAGGCTACACCTTC. It yields the protein CASSESAVGEGYTF.